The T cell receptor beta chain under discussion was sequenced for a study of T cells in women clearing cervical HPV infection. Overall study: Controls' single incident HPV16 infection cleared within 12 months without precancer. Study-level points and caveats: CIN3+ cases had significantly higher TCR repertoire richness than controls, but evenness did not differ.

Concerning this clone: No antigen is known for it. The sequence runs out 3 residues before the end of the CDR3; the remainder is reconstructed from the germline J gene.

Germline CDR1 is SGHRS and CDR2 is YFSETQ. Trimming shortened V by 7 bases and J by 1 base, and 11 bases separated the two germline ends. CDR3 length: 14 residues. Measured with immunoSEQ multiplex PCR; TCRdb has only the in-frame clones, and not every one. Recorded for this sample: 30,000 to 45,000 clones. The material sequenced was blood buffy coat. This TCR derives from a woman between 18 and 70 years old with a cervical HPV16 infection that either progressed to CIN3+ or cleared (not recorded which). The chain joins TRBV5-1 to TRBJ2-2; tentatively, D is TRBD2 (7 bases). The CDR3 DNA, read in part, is TGCGCCAGCGGGAGGGGACAGAACACCGGGGAG. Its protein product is CASGRGQNTGE. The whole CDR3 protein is CASGRGQNTGELFF.